This T cell receptor beta chain was retrieved from a study of blood T cell repertoires in COVID-19. CDR1 and CDR2 from the germline V gene are GTSNPN and SVGIG (reference sequence). This CDR3 spans 14 amino acids. Deletions cut 1 base from V and 8 bases from J, with 14 bases between. Libraries were prepared by immunoSEQ multiplex PCR; TCRdb keeps only in-frame clonotypes and omits some of them. The sample yields under 250,000 clones, 86% seen once. The chain uses TRBV30 and TRBJ2-2; D remains ambiguous. The receptor was derived from a man aged 50 or older with COVID-19, enrolled during active disease. The source material was peripheral blood. The CDR3 protein is CAWSGGTFMGELFF. In nucleotides, the CDR3 is TGTGCCTGGAGTGGAGGCACTTTCATGGGGGAGCTGTTTTTT. Filled out from reference TRBV30 and TRBJ2-2, the complete variable domain reads SQTIHQWPATLVQPVGSPLSLECTVEGTSNPNLYWYRQAAGRGLQLLFYSVGIGQISSEVPQNLSASRPQDRQFILSSKKLLLSDSGFYLCAWSGGTFMGELFFGEGSRLTVL.